A selection of T cell receptor beta chains follows, all from one sample in a study of CD8 T cells in ankylosing spondylitis. TCRdb reanalysed the 5' RACE reads using MiXCR and keeps one entry per CDR3 protein. The data contain more than 650,000 distinct CDR3 sequences, about 12% of them singletons. The sample taken for sequencing was blood, either unsorted or a sorted T cell fraction (not recorded which). These receptors were obtained from a male donor with ankylosing spondylitis. Both conserved end residues are part of each CDR3. A D gene is named only where the DNA matches it firmly. The size entry is marked missing in some rows and otherwise reads once, few, many or a size class.

v_call	j_call	d_call	clone_size	cdr3_nt	cdr3_aa
TRBV5-4	TRBJ2-5	NA	NA	TGTGCCAGCAGCTTCCGTCGCCAAAGGGAGGAGTTC	CASSFRRQREEF
TRBV20-1	TRBJ1-5	NA	many	TGCAGTGCTCTTACATTAGCCGGGACCCAGCATTTT	CSALTLAGTQHF
TRBV4-3	TRBJ1-1	NA	many	TGCGCCAGCAGCCAAGATCTTTGGGGGCTCCAAGCTTTCTTT	CASSQDLWGLQAFF
TRBV10-3	TRBJ1-2	TRBD1	few	TGTGCCATCACCAGGACAGGGGGCTGGAACTATGGCTACACCTTC	CAITRTGGWNYGYTF
TRBV20-1	TRBJ2-1	NA	NA	TGCAGTGCTAACGGCGGTGGTGAGCAGTTCTTC	CSANGGGEQFF
TRBV27	TRBJ1-4	TRBD1	NA	TGTGCCAGCAGCCTCGGGACAGGACCCCGAAAACTGTTTTTT	CASSLGTGPRKLFF
TRBV5-5	TRBJ2-1	NA	many	TGTGCCAGCAGCTGGGAACGACCCAAGGGGTACGATGAGCAGTTCTTC	CASSWERPKGYDEQFF
TRBV7-2	TRBJ2-6	NA	NA	TGTGCCAGCAGCCCATTAGGGGTGTATGGGGCCAACGTCCTGACTTTC	CASSPLGVYGANVLTF
TRBV18	TRBJ2-7	NA	NA	TGTGCCAGCTCGGCGGGTCAGACCTACGAGCAGTACTTC	CASSAGQTYEQYF
TRBV3-1	TRBJ2-7	TRBD2	NA	TGTGCCAGCAGCCATCCGGGACTAGGTCTGCTCGAGCAGTACTTC	CASSHPGLGLLEQYF
TRBV29-1	TRBJ2-2	NA	NA	TGCAGCGTTGCGCGAGGCACCGGGGAGCTGTTTTTT	CSVARGTGELFF
TRBV18	TRBJ1-1	NA	few	TGTGCCAGCTCAAAGGGGGTTAGGGACACTGAAGCTTTCTTT	CASSKGVRDTEAFF
TRBV7-6	TRBJ2-5	NA	few	TGTGCCAGCAGCCAGGTACCCCCCATATTTCTGGGGGTCCAGTACTTC	CASSQVPPIFLGVQYF
TRBV28	TRBJ2-2	TRBD2	many	TGTGCCAGCAGTTCCACCGGGACTAATACCGGGGAGCTGTTTTTT	CASSSTGTNTGELFF
TRBV20-1	TRBJ1-2	NA	few	TGCAGTGCTCCCTACCGCGCTCAGACCTATGGCTACACCTTC	CSAPYRAQTYGYTF
TRBV20-1	TRBJ2-1	NA	NA	TGCAGTGCTATCCTCTACAATGAGCAGTTCTTC	CSAILYNEQFF
TRBV20-1	TRBJ2-3	TRBD2	NA	TGCAGTGCTAGAGTCCCAGCGGGAGGAAGCACAGATACGCAGTATTTT	CSARVPAGGSTDTQYF
TRBV4-2	TRBJ2-7	NA	few	TGTGCCAGCAGCCAAGATGGGGGGCGCGTCGAGCAGTACTTC	CASSQDGGRVEQYF
TRBV18	TRBJ2-5	NA	NA	TGTGCCAGCTCGGTCACTAGCCGGGAGACCCAGTACTTC	CASSVTSRETQYF
TRBV20-1	TRBJ2-5	NA	many	TGCAGTGCTAGAGATGCAGGGTGGTACCAAGAGACCCAGTACTTC	CSARDAGWYQETQYF
TRBV4-2	TRBJ1-5	TRBD1	NA	TGTGCCAGCAGCTCCCGGACAGGGCAGGGGAGTCAGCCCCAGCATTTT	CASSSRTGQGSQPQHF
TRBV20-1	TRBJ1-2	TRBD1	NA	TGCAGTGCTAGTCCGGGACAGGGGTACCGTGGCTACACCTTC	CSASPGQGYRGYTF
TRBV5-6	TRBJ1-1	NA	NA	TGTGCCAGCAGCTTGGCAATGGCGGTGAACACTGAAGCTTTCTTT	CASSLAMAVNTEAFF
TRBV6-1	TRBJ1-1	NA	NA	TGTGCCAGCAAGAACAAGGCGGATACCCCTGAAGCTTTCTTT	CASKNKADTPEAFF
TRBV5-1	TRBJ2-2	TRBD1	NA	TGCGCCAGCAGCTCGACAGGGGTGGCCGGGGAGCTGTTTTTT	CASSSTGVAGELFF
TRBV20-1	TRBJ1-2	TRBD1	many	TGCAGTGCTAGAGCCCTGGACAGGAACTCTAACTATGGCTACACCTTC	CSARALDRNSNYGYTF
TRBV5-6	TRBJ2-1	NA	NA	TGTGCCAGCAGCATAAGCTTGTCAATGATCTACAATGAGCAGTTCTTC	CASSISLSMIYNEQFF
TRBV5-1	TRBJ1-1	NA	NA	TGCGCCAGCACCCGGGGGGAAAACACTGAAGCTTTCTTT	CASTRGENTEAFF
TRBV30	TRBJ2-1	NA	few	TGTGCCTGGAGTACGGGACGGGCCAAGGAGCAGTTCTTC	CAWSTGRAKEQFF
TRBV20-1	TRBJ2-5	NA	few	TGCAGTGCTAGAGATTGGGGACGTTTAGAGACCCAGTACTTC	CSARDWGRLETQYF
TRBV20-1	TRBJ2-7	NA	few	TGCAGTGCTGCTGCTAGACAGGTCAAGCAGTACTTC	CSAAARQVKQYF
TRBV5-1	TRBJ1-6	NA	NA	TGCGCCAGCAGCTTGCGAGCCCGAGCGGATTCACCCCTCCACTTT	CASSLRARADSPLHF
TRBV27	TRBJ2-3	TRBD2	NA	TGTGCCAGCAGTTTATCGAATTCGGGCTTAGTTGGCGGGGGGATCACAGATACGCAGTATTTT	CASSLSNSGLVGGGITDTQYF
TRBV7-2	TRBJ1-1	NA	NA	TGTGCCAGCAGCTTAGTAGCCCCCCGATACAGCGCTGAAGCTTTCTTT	CASSLVAPRYSAEAFF
TRBV18	TRBJ2-7	NA	NA	TGTGCCAGCTCACCACCGGGCAAGGGGCTAACCTACGAGCAGTACTTC	CASSPPGKGLTYEQYF
TRBV7-9	TRBJ1-2	NA	NA	TGTGCCAGCAACTCCTGGGGAGGCTACACCTTC	CASNSWGGYTF